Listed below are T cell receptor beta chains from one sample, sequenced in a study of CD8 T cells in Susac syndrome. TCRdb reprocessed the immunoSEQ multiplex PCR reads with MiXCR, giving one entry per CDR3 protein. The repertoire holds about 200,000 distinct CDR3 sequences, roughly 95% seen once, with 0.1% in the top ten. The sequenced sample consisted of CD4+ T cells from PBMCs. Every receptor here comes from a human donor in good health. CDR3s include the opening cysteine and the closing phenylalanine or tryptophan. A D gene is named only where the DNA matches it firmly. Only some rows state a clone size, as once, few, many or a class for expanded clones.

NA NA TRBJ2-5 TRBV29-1 CSVNPQETQYF TGCAGCGTTAATCCTCAAGAGACCCAGTACTTC
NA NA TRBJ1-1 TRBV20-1 CSARDDMWAEAFF TGCAGTGCTAGAGACGATATGTGGGCTGAAGCTTTCTTT
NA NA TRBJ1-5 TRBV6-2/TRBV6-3 CAAVLDPNQPQHF TGTGCCGCCGTTCTGGATCCCAATCAGCCCCAGCATTTT
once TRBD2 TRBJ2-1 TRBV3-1 CASSQVSSGKGEQFF TGTGCCAGCAGCCAAGTGTCTAGCGGGAAAGGTGAGCAGTTCTTC
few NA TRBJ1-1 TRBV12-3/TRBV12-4 CASSLGQVNTEAFF TGTGCCAGCAGCCTGGGGCAGGTGAACACTGAAGCTTTCTTT
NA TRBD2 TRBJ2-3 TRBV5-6 CASTRPGLAGSSTDTQYF TGTGCCAGCACCCGACCGGGACTAGCGGGATCTAGCACAGATACGCAGTATTTT
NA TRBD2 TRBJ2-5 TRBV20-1 CSARDPSGRAETQYF TGCAGTGCTAGAGATCCTAGCGGCAGGGCAGAGACCCAGTACTTC
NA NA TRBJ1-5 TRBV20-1 CSAEGGDQPQHF TGCAGTGCCGAGGGCGGGGATCAGCCCCAGCATTTT
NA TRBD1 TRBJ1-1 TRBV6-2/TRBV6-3 CASSSDRVTEAFF TGTGCCAGCAGCAGTGACAGGGTTACTGAAGCTTTCTTT
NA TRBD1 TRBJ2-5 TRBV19 CASSVDRGETQYF TGTGCCAGTAGTGTCGACAGGGGTGAGACCCAGTACTTC
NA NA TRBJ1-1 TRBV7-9 CSSSLRDLSNTEAFF TGTTCCAGCAGCTTACGGGACTTATCCAACACTGAAGCTTTCTTT
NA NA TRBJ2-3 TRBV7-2 CASSLSLGSPDTQYF TGTGCCAGCAGCTTATCGTTGGGGAGTCCAGATACGCAGTATTTT
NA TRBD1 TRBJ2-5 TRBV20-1 CSGNRGQETQYF TGCAGCGGAAACAGGGGCCAAGAGACCCAGTACTTC
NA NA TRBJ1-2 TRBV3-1 CASSQEPTYPSGGYTF TGTGCCAGCAGCCAAGAACCTACCTATCCCTCGGGAGGCTACACCTTC
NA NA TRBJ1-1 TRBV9 CASSVASRGTTEAFF TGTGCCAGCAGCGTAGCTTCCAGGGGAACCACTGAAGCTTTCTTT
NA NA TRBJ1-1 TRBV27 CASSLRVGNSANTEAFF TGTGCCAGCAGTCTAAGGGTTGGGAATTCGGCAAACACTGAAGCTTTCTTT
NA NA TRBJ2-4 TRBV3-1 CASSQFTGDGIQYF TGTGCCAGCAGCCAGTTTACGGGGGATGGCATTCAGTACTTC
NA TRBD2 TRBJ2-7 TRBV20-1 CSARAVGTRAGEQYF TGCAGTGCTAGAGCCGTCGGGACTAGAGCCGGCGAGCAGTACTTC
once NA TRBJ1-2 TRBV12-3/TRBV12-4 CACRVGNYGYTF TGTGCCTGCAGGGTTGGAAACTATGGCTACACCTTC
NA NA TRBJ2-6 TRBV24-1 CATGGAFSSGANVLTF TGTGCCACCGGCGGGGCTTTCAGCTCTGGGGCCAACGTCCTGACTTTC
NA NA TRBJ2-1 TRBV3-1 CASSQAAAVTYNEQFF TGTGCCAGCAGCCAGGCGGCAGCGGTAACCTACAATGAGCAGTTCTTC
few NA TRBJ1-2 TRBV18 CASSGNYGYTF TGTGCCAGCTCGGGGAACTATGGCTACACCTTC
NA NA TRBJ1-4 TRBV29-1 CSVERSANEKLFF TGCAGCGTTGAACGGTCTGCTAATGAAAAACTGTTTTTT
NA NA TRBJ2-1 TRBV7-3 CASSEQGPLYNEQFF TGTGCCAGCAGCGAACAGGGTCCTCTTTACAATGAGCAGTTCTTC